The 20 T cell receptor beta chains listed next were all sequenced from one sample in a study of human T cells and chemical hapten exposure. Indicated time point: pre-sensitization, week 0. Treatment meaning: therapeutic diphenylcyclopropenone sensitization with weekly scalp DPC. MiXCR, applied by TCRdb to the RACE reads, yields one record per CDR3 protein. In the table there are about 68,000 distinct CDR3 sequences, roughly 11% of which are singletons. The sequencing used whole blood, collected in connection with sensitization to the hapten diphenylcyclopropenone (DPC). The source of these receptors is a woman in her fifties or sixties with alopecia areata. Some clones in this sample may be carry-over from other donors' samples.

This clonotype was found a few times. The chain joins TRBV19 to TRBJ2-1; a weak D match, TRBD2 (6 bases). The V gene lost 6 bases and the J gene lost 2 bases, with 14 bases spanning the gap. Germline V lookup: CDR1 LNHDA, CDR2 SQIVND (reference sequence). The CDR3 length is 15 residues. CDR3 in amino acids: CASRLAAPTYNEQFF. CDR3 DNA: TGTGCCAGTAGGTTAGCGGCACCTACCTACAATGAGCAGTTCTTC.

This clonotype was seen ten or more times. The V gene is TRBV18, the J gene TRBJ2-1, with D perhaps TRBD2 (6 bases). Germline V gives CDR1 KGHSH, CDR2 LQKENI. There are 15 residues in the CDR3. V gave up 0 bases and J gave up 12 bases, with 18 bases separating them. In DNA, the CDR3 is TGTGCCAGCTCACCACCATGGGAGGACCCCATTGGGCAGTTCTTC. Translating gives CASSPPWEDPIGQFF.

This clonotype was found many times. The rearrangement uses TRBV28 and TRBJ2-4; unclear D gene. The CDR3 length is 14 residues. CDR1 MDHEN and CDR2 SYDVKM come from the germline V gene. Deletions cut 8 bases from V and 4 bases from J, with 15 bases between. CDR3 in DNA: TGTGCCAGCCTCTCGGGTGCGGCGAAAAACATTCAGTACTTC. Residues: CASLSGAAKNIQYF.

This clonotype was observed a handful of times. The chain has TRBV5-4 and TRBJ1-2; D gene uncertain. Per germline, CDR1 SGHNT and CDR2 YYREEE (reference sequence). The CDR3 is made up of 14 amino acids. Trimming removed 1 base at V and 2 bases at J, with 9 bases between. This CDR3 reads CASSLRATNYGYTF. CDR3 DNA: TGTGCCAGCAGCTTGAGGGCTACGAACTATGGCTACACCTTC. Looking up the rest from reference TRBV5-4 and TRBJ1-2 gives the full variable domain: ETGVTQSPTHLIKTRGQQVTLRCSSQSGHNTVSWYQQALGQGPQFIFQYYREEENGRGNFPPRFSGLQFPNYSSELNVNALELDDSALYLCASSLRATNYGYTFGSGTRLTVV.

The gene calls are TRBV15 and TRBJ2-7; D uncertain. CDR1 LNHNV and CDR2 YYDKDF come from the germline V gene (reference sequence). Trimming shortened V by 3 bases and J by 6 bases, and 21 bases separated the two germline ends. This CDR3 contains 16 residues. This CDR3 is CATSSRFSGLGAEQYF. CDR3 sequence (DNA): TGTGCCACCAGCAGTAGGTTCTCCGGTCTGGGCGCCGAGCAGTACTTC.

The V gene is TRBV7-3, the J gene TRBJ2-6, with D unresolved. The germline V gene encodes CDR1 SGHTA and CDR2 FQGTGA. The V and J ends lost 0 bases and 6 bases respectively, with 6 bases between them. CDR3 length equals 14 residues. CDR3 sequence reads: CASSLTSTANVLTF. CDR3 sequence (DNA): TGTGCCAGCAGCTTAACCTCCACGGCCAACGTCCTGACTTTC.

As DNA, the CDR3 is TGTGCCAGCAGGGGGACTTCCTCTGGGGCCAACGTCCTGACTTTC. Its protein is CASRGTSSGANVLTF. The rearrangement uses TRBV27 and TRBJ2-6; maybe TRBD2 (6 bases). The V gene's germline CDR1 is MNHEY and CDR2 SMNVEV (reference sequence). The CDR3 length is 15 residues. V was clipped by 6 bases and J by 0 bases, with 9 bases between them. Full variable domain (remainder filled in from reference TRBV27 and TRBJ2-6): EAQVTQNPRYLITVTGKKLTVTCSQNMNHEYMSWYRQDPGLGLRQIYYSMNVEVTDKGDVPEGYKVSRKEKRNFPLILESPSPNQTSLYFCASRGTSSGANVLTFGAGSRLTVL.

The V call is TRBV4-2, the J call TRBJ1-2; TRBD1 aligns across 9 bases. The CDR3 spans 16 residues. CDR1 and CDR2 (germline): LGHNA, YNFKEQ. J gave up 4 bases and V 0 bases, and 6 bases lay outside the gene matches. CDR3 DNA sequence: TGTGCCAGCAGCCAAGACCTGGGACAGGGACCCTATGGCTACACCTTC. Protein sequence: CASSQDLGQGPYGYTF.

This clonotype appeared many times. This rearrangement joins TRBV29-1 to TRBJ2-1; D gene unclear. The CDR3 consists of 13 residues. Germline lookup yields CDR1 SQVTM and CDR2 ANQGSEA. With 2 bases removed from V and 6 bases from J, the gap between germline ends came to 11 bases. The CDR3 DNA reads TGCAGCGTTGAACCAACATACGGCAATGAGCAGTTCTTC. Encoded protein: CSVEPTYGNEQFF.

Many counts were recorded for this clonotype. The chain employs TRBV5-4 and TRBJ1-2; tentatively, D is TRBD1 (5 bases). V gave up 0 bases and J gave up 8 bases, with 14 bases separating them. The germline gives CDR1 SGHNT, CDR2 YYREEE (reference sequence). The CDR3 runs to 14 residues. The DNA for the CDR3 is TGTGCCAGCAGCTTGGGGGGCGATCTGGGCGGCTACACCTTC. This encodes CASSLGGDLGGYTF. Looking up the rest from reference TRBV5-4 and TRBJ1-2 gives the full variable domain: ETGVTQSPTHLIKTRGQQVTLRCSSQSGHNTVSWYQQALGQGPQFIFQYYREEENGRGNFPPRFSGLQFPNYSSELNVNALELDDSALYLCASSLGGDLGGYTFGSGTRLTVV.

This chain links TRBV28 with TRBJ1-1; 12 bases align to TRBD1. Looked up from germline, CDR1 is MDHEN and CDR2 is SYDVKM. CDR3 size: 15 residues. Unmatched junction bases numbered 8, after V lost 5 bases and J lost 7 bases. CDR3 amino acids: CASSTSGTGGFEAFF. The CDR3 DNA is TGTGCCAGCAGTACGTCCGGGACAGGGGGCTTTGAAGCTTTCTTT.

This clonotype occurred many times. The V and J genes are TRBV11-2 and TRBJ2-3; 8 nucleotides align to TRBD2. The CDR3 loop spans 18 amino acids. After removal of 5 bases from V and 2 bases from J, the junction contained 15 bases not matched to a gene. Germline V gene sequence: CDR1 SGHAT, CDR2 FQNNGV. This chain's CDR3 is CASSHSRRAGALTDTQYF. The CDR3 DNA is TGTGCCAGCAGCCACTCCCGGAGAGCGGGAGCGCTCACAGATACGCAGTATTTT. The variable domain in full, completed from reference TRBV11-2 and TRBJ2-3, reads EAGVAQSPRYKIIEKRQSVAFWCNPISGHATLYWYQQILGQGPKLLIQFQNNGVVDDSQLPKDRFSAERLKGVDSTLKIQPAKLEDSAVYLCASSHSRRAGALTDTQYFGPGTRLTVL.

This clonotype was counted ten times or more. This chain connects TRBV2 to TRBJ2-2; 8 nucleotides match TRBD1. In germline, CDR1 is SNHLY, CDR2 FYNNEI. V was pared by 5 bases and J by 4 bases, with 6 bases of the junction left unmatched. This CDR3 has 15 residues. The CDR3 DNA reads TGTGCCAGCAGTCCCCGACAGGGGAGCACCGGGGAGCTGTTTTTT. As protein: CASSPRQGSTGELFF. The variable domain in full, completed from reference TRBV2 and TRBJ2-2, reads EPEVTQTPSHQVTQMGQEVILRCVPISNHLYFYWYRQILGQKVEFLVSFYNNEISEKSEIFDDQFSVERPDGSNFTLKIRSTKLEDSAMYFCASSPRQGSTGELFFGEGSRLTVL.

V and J are TRBV6-2 or TRBV6-3 and TRBJ2-2; D is ambiguous. Germline CDR1 MNHEY, CDR2 SVGEGT. V was shortened by 6 bases and J by 6 bases, with 17 bases between the two germline ends. The CDR3 length is 15 residues. The CDR3 loop reads CASSTVFVGAGELFF. The DNA for the CDR3 is TGTGCCAGCAGCACGGTTTTCGTGGGTGCCGGGGAGCTGTTTTTT.

The sample holds a few counts of this clonotype. J is TRBJ2-7 and V is TRBV21-1. TRBV21-1 is recorded as a pseudogene. This CDR3 spans 14 amino acids. The CDR3 reads CASSVDLSLGEQYF. The CDR3 coding sequence is TGTGCCAGCAGCGTTGATTTATCTCTGGGCGAGCAGTACTTC.

This chain uses TRBV18 with TRBJ2-5; 11 nucleotides match TRBD2. Germline V gene lookup returns CDR1 KGHSH and CDR2 LQKENI. There are 16 residues in the CDR3. J was trimmed by 0 bases and V by 3 bases; bases with no gene match: 3. In DNA form, the CDR3 reads TGTGCCAGCTCACCCTCTAGCGGGAGGTACCAAGAGACCCAGTACTTC. Its translation: CASSPSSGRYQETQYF. The full variable domain, in which reference TRBV18 and TRBJ2-5 provide the parts outside the CDR3, is NAGVMQNPRHLVRRRGQEARLRCSPMKGHSHVYWYRQLPEEGLKFMVYLQKENIIDESGMPKERFSAEFPKEGPSILRIQQVVRGDSAAYFCASSPSSGRYQETQYFGPGTRLLVL.

As DNA, the CDR3 is TGTGCCAGCAGCTTAGACAGTAATAATTCACCCCTCCACTTT. Translation gives CASSLDSNNSPLHF. The chain recombines TRBV7-9 with TRBJ1-6; unclear D gene. The germline V and J ends were trimmed by 1 base and 5 bases, with 6 bases remaining between them. Germline V gene sequence: CDR1 SEHNR, CDR2 FQNEAQ (reference sequence). CDR3 length equals 14 residues.

The table lists this clonotype with many counts. V is TRBV15 and J is TRBJ2-7; 8 positions match TRBD1. Germline V gene lookup returns CDR1 LNHNV and CDR2 YYDKDF (reference sequence). The CDR3 totals 14 residues. V dropped 5 bases and J dropped 0; count of bases not matched to a gene: 3. The CDR3: CATSRDRSSYEQYF. DNA of the CDR3: TGTGCCACCAGCCGGGACAGGAGCTCCTACGAGCAGTACTTC.

This clonotype turned up a few times. This chain joins TRBV11-2 and TRBJ2-4; the D is unclear. The CDR3 contains 11 residues. With 1 base removed from V and 10 bases from J, the gap between germline ends came to 5 bases. Germline V gene sequence: CDR1 SGHAT, CDR2 FQNNGV. The CDR3 coding sequence is TGTGCCAGCAGCTTAGGGGGAATTCAGTACTTC. Protein: CASSLGGIQYF.

The V call is TRBV28, the J call TRBJ1-5; no reliable D call. CDR1 is MDHEN and CDR2 is SYDVKM in the germline V gene. V was shortened by 10 bases and J by 1 base, with 17 bases between the two germline ends. The length of the CDR3 is 15 residues. The CDR3 nucleotides read TGTGCCAACACCCCCCCGGCTAGAAGCAATCAGCCCCAGCATTTT. Translating gives CANTPPARSNQPQHF.